This T cell receptor (beta chain) was observed in a study of shared clonotypes between healthy human individuals. Whole-study results and caveats: A limitation of the genetic and exposure-history diversity represented arose from few donors. The study sampled only blood, and tissue repertoires likely differ.

This CDR3 has 15 amino acids. Per the germline V gene, CDR1 is SGHRS and CDR2 is YFSETQ. As to this clone: Its antigen is currently unknown. A much larger clone is a single base away; this may be a read error. The sample has other DNA sequences that encode this CDR3 too.

All of the donors resided in Nashville, Tennessee, and each was a Caucasian adult. How the authors handled the data: Quality scores were absent from the junction-only immunoSEQ sequences, so filtering differed. Sequencing used immunoSEQ multiplex PCR; TCRdb keeps in-frame clones, though not all of them. Clone size and V and J calls were adopted from that table, with D and trimming inferred from the DNA. The sample includes 450,000 to 500,000 clones, approximately 81% of them seen just once. The receptor comes from a woman in her 40s in good health. Some clones in this sample may be carry-over from other donors' samples. The chain has TRBV5-1 and TRBJ2-5; the D is unclear. Sequenced input: PBMCs. CDR3 region: CASSTAPGNQETQYF. DNA of the CDR3: TGCGCAAGCAGCACCGCGCCGGGTAACCAAGAGACCCAGTACTTC.